The text below deals with one T cell receptor beta chain. This record comes from a study of control samples from healthy donors and cancer patients. Repertoires were generated with immunoSEQ multiplex PCR, while TCRdb's copy carries only in-frame clones and drops some. The sample has roughly 200,000 clones, around 93% seen once. V was cut by 5 bases and J by 2 bases, with 15 bases left in between. CDR3 length: 16 amino acids. Germline V gives CDR1 KGHSH, CDR2 LQKENI. What was sequenced was blood. The TCR originated in a man aged 25 to 45 in good health. This chain connects TRBV18 to TRBJ1-4; possibly TRBD1 for D (5 bases). For the CDR3, the DNA is TGTGCCAGCTCATTAGATGGGGGAGCCACTAATGAAAAACTGTTTTTT. As protein: CASSLDGGATNEKLFF.